This T cell receptor beta chain was recorded in a study of blood T cell repertoires in COVID-19. Study-wide background: In each case, the material was cDNA or gDNA derived from T cells, B-cell-depleted T cells, or PBMCs.

Looked up from germline, CDR1 is MDHEN and CDR2 is SYDVKM. This CDR3 is built from 14 residues. The ends lost 5 bases at V and 6 bases at J; junction bases unmatched: 7. Sequencing used immunoSEQ multiplex PCR; TCRdb keeps in-frame clones, though not all of them. The table has fewer than 400,000 clones, 85% seen once. Participants were aged roughly 18 to 89 years from about two dozen US areas. Cohorts were determined from participant-reported clinical history. Sequencing was carried out using PBMCs or T cells enriched from blood (not recorded which). V gene TRBV28 combines with J gene TRBJ1-5; TRBD1 matches at 7 bases. The source of this sequence is a woman in her 30s who had been exposed to COVID-19. The chain's CDR3 is CASSATGVSQPQHF. The CDR3 coding sequence is TGTGCCAGCAGTGCAACAGGGGTGAGTCAGCCCCAGCATTTT.